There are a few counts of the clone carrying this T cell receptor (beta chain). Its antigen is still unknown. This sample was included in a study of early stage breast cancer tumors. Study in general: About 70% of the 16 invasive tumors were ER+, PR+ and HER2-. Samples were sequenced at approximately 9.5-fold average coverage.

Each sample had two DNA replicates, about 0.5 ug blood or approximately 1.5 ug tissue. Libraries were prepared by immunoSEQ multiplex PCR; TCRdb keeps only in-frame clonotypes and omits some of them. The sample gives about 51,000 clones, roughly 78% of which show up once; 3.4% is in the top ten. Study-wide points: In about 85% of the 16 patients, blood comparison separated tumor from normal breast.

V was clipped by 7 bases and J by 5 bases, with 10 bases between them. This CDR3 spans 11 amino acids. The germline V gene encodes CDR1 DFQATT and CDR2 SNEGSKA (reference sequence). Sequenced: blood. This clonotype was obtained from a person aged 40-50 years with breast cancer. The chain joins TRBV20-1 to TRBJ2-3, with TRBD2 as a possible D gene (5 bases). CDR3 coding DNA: TGCAGTGTCCCCGGACTAGATACGCAGTATTTT. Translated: CSVPGLDTQYF.